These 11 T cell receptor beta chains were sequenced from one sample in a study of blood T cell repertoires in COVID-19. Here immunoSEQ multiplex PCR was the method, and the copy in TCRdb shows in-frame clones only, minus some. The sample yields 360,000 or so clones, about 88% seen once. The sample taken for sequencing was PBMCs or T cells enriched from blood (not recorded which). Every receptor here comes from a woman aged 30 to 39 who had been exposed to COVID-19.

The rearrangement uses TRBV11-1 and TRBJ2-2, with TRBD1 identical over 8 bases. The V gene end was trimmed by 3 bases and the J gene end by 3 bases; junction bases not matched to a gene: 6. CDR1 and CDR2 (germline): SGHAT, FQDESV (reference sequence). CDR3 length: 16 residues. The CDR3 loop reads CASSFGQGVDTGELFF. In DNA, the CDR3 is TGTGCCAGCAGCTTCGGACAGGGTGTAGACACCGGGGAGCTGTTTTTT.

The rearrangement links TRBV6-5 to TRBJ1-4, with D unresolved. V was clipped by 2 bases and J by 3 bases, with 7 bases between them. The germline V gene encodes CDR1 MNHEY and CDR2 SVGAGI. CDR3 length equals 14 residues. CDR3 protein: CASSYGQSNEKLFF. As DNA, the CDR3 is TGTGCCAGCAGTTACGGCCAGTCTAATGAAAAACTGTTTTTT.

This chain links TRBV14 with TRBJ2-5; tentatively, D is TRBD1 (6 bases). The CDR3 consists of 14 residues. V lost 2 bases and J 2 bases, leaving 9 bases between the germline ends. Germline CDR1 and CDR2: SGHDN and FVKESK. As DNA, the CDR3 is TGTGCCAGCAGCCAACACAGGGAGCAAGAGACCCAGTACTTC. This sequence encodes CASSQHREQETQYF.

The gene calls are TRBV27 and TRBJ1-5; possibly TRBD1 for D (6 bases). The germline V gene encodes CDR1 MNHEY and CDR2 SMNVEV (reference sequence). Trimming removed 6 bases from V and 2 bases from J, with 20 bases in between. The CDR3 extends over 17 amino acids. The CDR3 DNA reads TGTGCCAGCAGCCCAAACTGGGGGGGCATCGGCAATCAGCCCCAGCATTTT. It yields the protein CASSPNWGGIGNQPQHF.

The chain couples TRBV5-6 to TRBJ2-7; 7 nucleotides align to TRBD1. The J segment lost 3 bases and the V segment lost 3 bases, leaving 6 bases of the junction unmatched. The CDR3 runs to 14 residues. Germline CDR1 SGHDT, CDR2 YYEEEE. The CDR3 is CASSWGQPDYEQYF. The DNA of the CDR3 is TGTGCCAGCAGCTGGGGACAGCCTGACTACGAGCAGTACTTC.

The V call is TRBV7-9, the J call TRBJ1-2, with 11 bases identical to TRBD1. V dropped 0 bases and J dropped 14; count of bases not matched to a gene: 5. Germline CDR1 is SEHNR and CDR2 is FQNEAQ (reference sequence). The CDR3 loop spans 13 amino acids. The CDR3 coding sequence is TGTGCCAGCAGCTTAGCTGGACAGGGGGCTTGTACCTTC. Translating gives CASSLAGQGACTF. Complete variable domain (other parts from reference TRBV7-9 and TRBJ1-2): DTGVSQNPRHKITKRGQNVTFRCDPISEHNRLYWYRQTLGQGPEFLTYFQNEAQLEKSRLLSDRFSAERPKGSFSTLEIQRTEQGDSAMYLCASSLAGQGACTFGSGTRLTVV.

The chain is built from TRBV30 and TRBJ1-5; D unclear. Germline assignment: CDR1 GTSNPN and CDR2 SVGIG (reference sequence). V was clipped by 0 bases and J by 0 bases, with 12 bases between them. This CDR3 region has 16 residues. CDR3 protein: CAWSVRSGYSNQPQHF. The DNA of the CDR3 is TGTGCCTGGAGTGTTAGATCCGGGTATAGCAATCAGCCCCAGCATTTT.

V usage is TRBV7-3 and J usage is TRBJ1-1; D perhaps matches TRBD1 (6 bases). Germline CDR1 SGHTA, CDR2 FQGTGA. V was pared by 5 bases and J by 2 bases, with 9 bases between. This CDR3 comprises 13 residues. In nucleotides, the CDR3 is TGTGCCAGCAGCCGGACAGTTAACACTGAAGCTTTCTTT. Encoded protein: CASSRTVNTEAFF.

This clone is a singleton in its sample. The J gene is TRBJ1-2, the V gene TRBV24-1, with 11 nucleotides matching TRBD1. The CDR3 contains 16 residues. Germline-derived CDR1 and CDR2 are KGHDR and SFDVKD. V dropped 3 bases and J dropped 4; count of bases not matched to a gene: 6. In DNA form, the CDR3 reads TGTGCCACCAGTGATGCACCGGGACAGGGGGGCTATGGCTACACCTTC. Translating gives CATSDAPGQGGYGYTF.

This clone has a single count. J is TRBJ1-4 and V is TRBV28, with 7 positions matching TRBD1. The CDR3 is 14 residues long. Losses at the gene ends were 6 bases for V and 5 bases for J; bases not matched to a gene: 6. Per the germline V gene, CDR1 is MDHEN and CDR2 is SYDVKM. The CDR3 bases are TGTGCCAGCAGCCCCGGACAGGAAAATGAAAAACTGTTTTTT. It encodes CASSPGQENEKLFF. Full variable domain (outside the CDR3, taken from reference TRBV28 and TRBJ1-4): DVKVTQSSRYLVKRTGEKVFLECVQDMDHENMFWYRQDPGLGLRLIYFSYDVKMKEKGDIPEGYSVSREKKERFSLILESASTNQTSMYLCASSPGQENEKLFFGSGTQLSVL.

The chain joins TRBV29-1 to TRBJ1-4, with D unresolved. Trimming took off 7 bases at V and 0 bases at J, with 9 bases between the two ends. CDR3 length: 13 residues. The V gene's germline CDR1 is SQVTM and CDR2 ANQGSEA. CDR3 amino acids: CSGKGATNEKLFF. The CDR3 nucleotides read TGCAGCGGTAAAGGAGCAACTAATGAAAAACTGTTTTTT.